The 32 T cell receptor beta chains listed next were all sequenced from one sample in a study of T-cell memory formation after mild COVID-19. Using its own MiXCR run on the 5' RACE reads, TCRdb lists one record per CDR3 protein. The table lists about 140,000 distinct CDR3 sequences, about 14% of them singletons. The sequencing sample was made of PBMCs or a T cell subset sorted from them (not recorded which). These receptors all come from an adult woman who had mild COVID-19 (a few samples of this study predate the infection). Cell type and time point are not known.

This clonotype occurred a few times. V is TRBV11-2 and J is TRBJ2-3; D is unclear. CDR1 SGHAT and CDR2 FQNNGV come from the germline V gene. The CDR3 loop spans 14 amino acids. Deletions cut 5 bases from V and 1 base from J, with 10 bases between. CDR3 sequence (DNA): TGTGCCAGCAGCCCTCCTCGCGGCACAGATACGCAGTATTTT. Its protein is CASSPPRGTDTQYF.

In this sample, this clonotype turned up a few times. This chain connects TRBV5-1 to TRBJ1-1; 7 bases are shared with TRBD1. The V segment lost 0 bases and the J segment 11 bases; nucleotides outside the gene matches: 7. CDR3 length: 13 amino acids. The germline gives CDR1 SGHRS, CDR2 YFSETQ. This chain's CDR3 is CASSLGQGSDAFF. CDR3 bases: TGCGCCAGCAGCTTGGGACAGGGCTCGGATGCTTTCTTT.

The chain uses TRBV5-1 and TRBJ1-1, with TRBD1 matching 7 bases. Germline CDR1 SGHRS, CDR2 YFSETQ. J was trimmed by 5 bases and V by 4 bases; bases with no gene match: 11. CDR3 length equals 15 residues. This CDR3 is CASSPLTGTRTEAFF. CDR3 DNA sequence: TGCGCCAGCAGCCCTCTGACAGGGACGAGAACTGAAGCTTTCTTT.

This clonotype was counted a few times. The chain combines TRBV5-1 with TRBJ1-2; the D is unclear. Trimming cost V 4 bases and J 8 bases, with 9 bases left between them. Germline CDR1 and CDR2: SGHRS and YFSETQ. The CDR3 has 11 amino acids. Here the CDR3 DNA reads TGCGCCAGCAGCCGGGATGGCGGCTACACCTTC. Its translation is CASSRDGGYTF.

The chain uses TRBV7-9 and TRBJ2-2; possibly TRBD1 for D (5 bases). The CDR3 covers 15 residues. Trimming cost V 5 bases and J 4 bases, with 14 bases left between them. Germline CDR1 is SEHNR and CDR2 is FQNEAQ (reference sequence). CDR3 in amino acids: CASSHTVRGTGELFF. The DNA of the CDR3 is TGTGCCAGCAGCCACACAGTAAGGGGCACCGGGGAGCTGTTTTTT.

This clonotype was seen a few times. The V call is TRBV6-2 or TRBV6-3, the J call TRBJ2-1; TRBD1 aligns across 8 bases. Germline V gives CDR1 MNHEY, CDR2 SVGEGT. Trimming took 2 bases from V and 5 from J; bases not matched to a gene: 17. CDR3 length: 19 amino acids. The CDR3 is CASSYSGQGIGIRDNEQFF. CDR3 DNA: TGTGCCAGCAGTTACAGCGGACAGGGTATCGGGATCCGGGACAATGAGCAGTTCTTC.

The chain employs TRBV3-1 and TRBJ2-1, with TRBD2 identical over 11 bases. This CDR3 has 17 residues. The ends lost 7 bases at V and 0 bases at J; junction bases unmatched: 8. Germline CDR1 reads LGHDT; CDR2 reads YNNKEL (reference sequence). CDR3 coding DNA: TGTGCCAGCACCCCGGGACTAGCGGTTAGCTCCTACAATGAGCAGTTCTTC. Translating it yields CASTPGLAVSSYNEQFF.

This clonotype has just a few counts. The chain joins TRBV10-3 to TRBJ2-7, with TRBD1 matching 9 bases. Germline V lookup: CDR1 ENHRY, CDR2 SYGVKD. V was pared by 10 bases and J by 4 bases, with 2 bases of the junction left unmatched. This CDR3 has 11 residues. The CDR3 nucleotides are TGTGCCACCGGGACAGGGTACGAGCAGTACTTC. It codes for CATGTGYEQYF.

This clonotype was counted between two and nine times. The chain uses TRBV5-1 and TRBJ2-3; the D is unclear. The germline V and J ends were trimmed by 3 bases and 2 bases, with 7 bases remaining between them. Looked up from germline, CDR1 is SGHRS and CDR2 is YFSETQ. The CDR3 is 13 residues long. The CDR3 DNA follows: TGCGCCAGCAGCTCCCCCCACACAGATACGCAGTATTTT. Its protein is CASSSPHTDTQYF.

This clonotype has only a few counts. V usage is TRBV20-1 and J usage is TRBJ1-1, with D unclear. Deletions cut 0 bases from V and 4 bases from J, with 18 bases between. The germline gives CDR1 DFQATT, CDR2 SNEGSKA (reference sequence). The CDR3 consists of 16 residues. CDR3 nucleotides: TGCAGTGCTAGAGATTGGTTGGGGTACGACGGCACTGAAGCTTTCTTT. Translated, it gives CSARDWLGYDGTEAFF.

The table lists this clonotype with many counts. CDR3 nucleotide sequence: TGTGCCACCAACAGGGGCGGATTTCAAGAGACCCAGTACTTC. Translating gives CATNRGGFQETQYF. The V call is TRBV12-3 or TRBV12-4, the J call TRBJ2-5; 7 nucleotides agree with TRBD1. Losses at the gene ends were 10 bases for V and 2 bases for J; bases not matched to a gene: 10. There are 14 residues in the CDR3.

This clonotype was observed a handful of times. This sequence joins TRBV5-5 and TRBJ2-3; TRBD1 agrees at 8 bases. Germline assignment: CDR1 SGHKS and CDR2 YYEKEE (reference sequence). V was clipped by 5 bases and J by 6 bases; unmatched bases: 14. This CDR3 has 16 amino acids. Here the CDR3 reads CASRTNAGGAGDTQYF. In nucleotides, the CDR3 is TGTGCCAGCAGGACGAATGCAGGGGGCGCTGGGGATACGCAGTATTTT. The full variable domain, rest sourced from reference TRBV5-5 and TRBJ2-3, is DAGVTQSPTHLIKTRGQQVTLRCSPISGHKSVSWYQQVLGQGPQFIFQYYEKEERGRGNFPDRFSARQFPNYSSELNVNALLLGDSALYLCASRTNAGGAGDTQYFGPGTRLTVL.

The chain has TRBV11-1 and TRBJ2-1; no firm D call. The ends were cut back, 7 bases at V and 7 bases at J, with 20 bases in the middle. Germline CDR1 is SGHAT and CDR2 is FQDESV (reference sequence). This CDR3 has 15 amino acids. The CDR3 nucleotides read TGTGCCAGCAACGATTATCCTGGCGGTACAAATGAGCAGTTCTTC. This sequence encodes CASNDYPGGTNEQFF.

This clonotype turned up a few times. The chain couples TRBV7-2 to TRBJ2-3; D gene ambiguous. The CDR3 loop spans 14 amino acids. CDR1 is SGHTA and CDR2 is FQGNSA in the germline V gene. Trimming removed 0 bases at V and 8 bases at J, with 12 bases between. The CDR3 DNA reads TGTGCCAGCAGCTTAGCAGTCCAGTTCGGTACGCAGTATTTT. Its translation is CASSLAVQFGTQYF. Based on the CDR3 plus reference TRBV7-2 and TRBJ2-3, the full variable domain is GAGVSQSPSNKVTEKGKDVELRCDPISGHTALYWYRQSLGQGLEFLIYFQGNSAPDKSGLPSDRFSAERTGGSVSTLTIQRTQQEDSAVYLCASSLAVQFGTQYFGPGTRLTVL.

The chain carries TRBV5-1 and TRBJ2-3; D is uncertain. The CDR3 totals 16 residues. Germline CDR1 reads SGHRS; CDR2 reads YFSETQ. Trimming removed 1 base from V and 5 bases from J, with 17 bases in between. CDR3 sequence (DNA): TGCGCCAGCAGCTTGTCAAGACTTTCGATCGAAGATACGCAGTATTTT. Translated: CASSLSRLSIEDTQYF.

This clonotype was found a few times. CDR3 loop: CASSPGLAGSMDTQYF. CDR3 bases: TGCGCCAGCAGCCCAGGACTAGCGGGGTCCATGGATACGCAGTATTTT. V usage is TRBV5-1 and J usage is TRBJ2-3, with TRBD2 matching over 12 bases. This CDR3 comprises 16 residues. Germline CDR1 reads SGHRS; CDR2 reads YFSETQ. With V trimmed by 4 bases and J by 6 bases, 9 bases remained unmatched.

This clonotype was counted only a few times. J is TRBJ2-7 and V is TRBV11-2; TRBD2 agrees at 12 bases. The CDR3 runs 15 residues. The V gene's germline CDR1 is SGHAT and CDR2 FQNNGV. V shed 5 bases and J 2 bases; nucleotides not matched to a gene: 4. As DNA, the CDR3 is TGTGCCAGCAGCGTGACTAGCGGGGGTGCCTACGAGCAGTACTTC. Amino acids: CASSVTSGGAYEQYF. Filled out from reference TRBV11-2 and TRBJ2-7, the complete variable domain reads EAGVAQSPRYKIIEKRQSVAFWCNPISGHATLYWYQQILGQGPKLLIQFQNNGVVDDSQLPKDRFSAERLKGVDSTLKIQPAKLEDSAVYLCASSVTSGGAYEQYFGPGTRLTVT.

This clonotype was detected a few times. The CDR3 spells CASLRGTQLFF. As DNA, the CDR3 is TGTGCCAGCCTACGAGGTACTCAGCTGTTTTTT. This chain joins TRBV12-3 or TRBV12-4 and TRBJ2-2; D gene unclear. Between the trimmed V and J ends, which lost 8 bases and 12 bases, there was a span of 13 bases. The CDR3 covers 11 residues.

This clonotype has a count of ten or more. The V gene is TRBV3-1, the J gene TRBJ2-1; D is ambiguous. This CDR3 is built from 13 residues. Germline V gene sequence: CDR1 LGHDT, CDR2 YNNKEL (reference sequence). V was cut by 0 bases and J by 8 bases, with 8 bases left in between. The CDR3 region is CASSQDDRHEQFF. In DNA, the CDR3 is TGTGCCAGCAGCCAAGATGATCGACATGAGCAGTTCTTC.

This chain joins TRBV6-2 or TRBV6-3 and TRBJ2-1; weak D call: TRBD2 (5 bases). There are 15 residues in the CDR3. V lost 6 bases and J lost 2, with 14 bases in between. Looked up from germline, CDR1 is MNHEY and CDR2 is SVGEGT. The CDR3 DNA reads as TGTGCCAGCAGGATAGCGACCGGGGCCTACAATGAGCAGTTCTTC. It encodes CASRIATGAYNEQFF.

The chain joins TRBV5-1 to TRBJ2-3; D could derive from TRBD1 or TRBD2 (5 bases each). The CDR3 has 14 residues. Germline V lookup: CDR1 SGHRS, CDR2 YFSETQ. The germline V and J ends were trimmed by 4 bases and 2 bases, with 11 bases remaining between them. DNA for the CDR3: TGCGCCAGCAGCCCGGGACGGACCACAGATACGCAGTATTTT. Translation: CASSPGRTTDTQYF.

The chain links TRBV5-1 to TRBJ2-5; TRBD1 aligns across 8 bases. Germline lookup yields CDR1 SGHRS and CDR2 YFSETQ. This CDR3 is 16 amino acids long. V gave up 1 base and J gave up 1 base; unmatched junction bases: 6. The DNA for the CDR3 is TGCGCCAGCAGCTTGAGTGGACAGGGCGCCCAAGAGACCCAGTACTTC. It is translated as CASSLSGQGAQETQYF.

This sequence joins TRBV2 and TRBJ1-5, with D possibly being TRBD1 (5 bases). With 8 bases removed from V and 1 base from J, the gap between germline ends came to 9 bases. Germline assignment: CDR1 SNHLY and CDR2 FYNNEI. This CDR3 region has 13 residues. CDR3 DNA: TGTGCCAGCTGGAGGGGAAGCAATCAGCCCCAGCATTTT. This sequence encodes CASWRGSNQPQHF.

The rearrangement links TRBV7-3 to TRBJ2-1; TRBD2 agrees at 7 bases. V lost 0 bases, J lost 5 bases, and 7 bases stayed unmatched. Germline V CDR1 and CDR2: SGHTA, FQGTGA. The CDR3 loop spans 16 amino acids. For the CDR3, the DNA is TGTGCCAGCAGCTTAACGTGGCTAGCGGTAAACAATGAGCAGTTCTTC. This translates into CASSLTWLAVNNEQFF.

This clonotype turned up a few times. The V call is TRBV29-1, the J call TRBJ2-2; 8 nucleotides agree with TRBD1. The CDR3 runs 14 residues. CDR1 is SQVTM and CDR2 is ANQGSEA in the germline V gene. V was clipped by 6 bases and J by 3 bases; unmatched bases: 6. CDR3: CSVSGGIYTGELFF. For the CDR3, the DNA is TGCAGCGTGTCAGGGGGCATATACACCGGGGAGCTGTTTTTT.

This clonotype has only a few counts. The CDR3 nucleotides are TGTGCCAGCAGCAAACGTGGGTTGCTAGCGCAATACAATGAGCAGTTCTTC. Translation: CASSKRGLLAQYNEQFF. The V call is TRBV21-1, the J call TRBJ2-1; TRBD2, as called in the table, went unchecked against the DNA. TRBV21-1 is labeled a pseudogene. The CDR3 contains 17 residues.

This clonotype appeared a few times. The V call is TRBV7-6, the J call TRBJ2-1; TRBD2 is a possible D gene (6 bases). V lost 8 bases and J 2 bases, leaving 13 bases between the germline ends. The CDR3 contains 14 residues. From germline, CDR1 is SGHVS and CDR2 FNYEAQ. DNA for the CDR3: TGTGCCAGCTCAGGGACTGCGACCTACAATGAGCAGTTCTTC. Its protein product is CASSGTATYNEQFF.

The genes are TRBV4-1 and TRBJ1-6, with 9 bases matching TRBD1. There are 16 residues in the CDR3. Germline CDR1 reads MGHRA; CDR2 reads YSYEKL. The J segment lost 10 bases and the V segment lost 5 bases, leaving 12 bases of the junction unmatched. This CDR3 reads CASSLQGAPSESPLHF. The CDR3 DNA is TGCGCCAGCAGCTTACAGGGGGCGCCGAGTGAATCACCCCTCCACTTT.

The rearrangement uses TRBV4-2 and TRBJ1-2, with 12 bases fitting TRBD1. Germline lookup yields CDR1 LGHNA and CDR2 YNFKEQ. Losses at the gene ends were 1 base for V and 4 bases for J; bases not matched to a gene: 4. The CDR3 is 16 residues long. CDR3 coding DNA: TGTGCCAGCAGCCAAGGAGGGGACAGGGGGCCCTATGGCTACACCTTC. This encodes CASSQGGDRGPYGYTF.

The rearrangement links TRBV3-1 to TRBJ2-7; D gene unclear. Trimming cost V 3 bases and J 3 bases, with 12 bases left between them. The CDR3 extends over 14 amino acids. Germline CDR1 reads LGHDT; CDR2 reads YNNKEL (reference sequence). The CDR3 protein is CASSQRRTLYEQYF. The DNA of the CDR3 is TGTGCCAGCAGCCAGCGGCGTACCCTCTACGAGCAGTACTTC.

The sample holds many counts of this clonotype. CDR3 loop: CASSLIRGDQETQYF. The CDR3 nucleotides are TGCGCCAGCAGCTTGATCAGGGGTGACCAAGAGACCCAGTACTTC. V is TRBV5-1 and J is TRBJ2-5, with a weak D call TRBD1 (6 bases). CDR1 is SGHRS and CDR2 is YFSETQ in the germline V gene. V lost 1 base and J lost 0, with 10 bases in between. The CDR3 length is 15 residues.

This clonotype was found a few times. The chain couples TRBV6-6 to TRBJ2-1; D not resolved. CDR1 and CDR2 from the germline V gene are MNHNY and SVGAGI (reference sequence). V was clipped by 2 bases and J by 5 bases, with 19 bases between them. The CDR3 covers 17 residues. The chain's CDR3 is CASSYASGRTEDNEQFF. The CDR3 bases are TGTGCCAGCAGTTACGCCTCCGGCAGGACCGAGGACAATGAGCAGTTCTTC.